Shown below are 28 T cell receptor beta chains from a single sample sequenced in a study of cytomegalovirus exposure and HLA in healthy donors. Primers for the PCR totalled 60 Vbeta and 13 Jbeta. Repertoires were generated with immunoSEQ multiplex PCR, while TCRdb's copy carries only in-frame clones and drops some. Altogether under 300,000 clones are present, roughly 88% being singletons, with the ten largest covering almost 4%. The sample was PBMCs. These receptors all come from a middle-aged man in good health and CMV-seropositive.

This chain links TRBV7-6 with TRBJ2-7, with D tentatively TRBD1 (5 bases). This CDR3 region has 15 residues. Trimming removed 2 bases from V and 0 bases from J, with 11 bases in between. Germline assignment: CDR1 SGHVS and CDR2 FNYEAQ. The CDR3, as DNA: TGTGCCAGCAGCTTACAAACAGGATACTCCTACGAGCAGTACTTC. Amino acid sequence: CASSLQTGYSYEQYF.

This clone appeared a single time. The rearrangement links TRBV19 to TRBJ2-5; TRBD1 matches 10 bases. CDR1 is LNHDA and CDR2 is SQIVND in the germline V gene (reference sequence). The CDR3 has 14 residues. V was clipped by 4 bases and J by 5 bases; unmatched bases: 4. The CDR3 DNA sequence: TGTGCCAGTAGTAGGGGACAGGGGAAGGAGACCCAGTACTTC. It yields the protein CASSRGQGKETQYF.

The CDR3 bases are TGTGCCAGCAGCATAGGCTTGGGACTAGCGGGAGTCCACGAGCAGTACTTC. It encodes CASSIGLGLAGVHEQYF. This chain uses TRBV7-6 with TRBJ2-7; 14 bases line up with TRBD2. The germline V gene has CDR1 SGHVS and CDR2 FNYEAQ. The V segment lost 5 bases and the J segment 5 bases; nucleotides outside the gene matches: 11. The CDR3 is 17 amino acids.

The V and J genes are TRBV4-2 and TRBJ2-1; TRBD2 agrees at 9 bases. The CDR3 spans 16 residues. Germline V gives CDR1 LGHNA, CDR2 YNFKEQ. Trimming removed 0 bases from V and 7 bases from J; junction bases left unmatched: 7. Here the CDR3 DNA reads TGTGCCAGCAGCCAAGAGGTAACTAGCGGGCTAAATGAGCAGTTCTTC. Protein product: CASSQEVTSGLNEQFF.

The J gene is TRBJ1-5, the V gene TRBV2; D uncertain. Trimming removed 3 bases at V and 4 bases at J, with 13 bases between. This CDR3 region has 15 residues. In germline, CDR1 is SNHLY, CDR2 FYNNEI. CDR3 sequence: CASSEVTPSNQPQHF. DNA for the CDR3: TGTGCCAGCAGTGAGGTCACTCCAAGTAATCAGCCCCAGCATTTT.

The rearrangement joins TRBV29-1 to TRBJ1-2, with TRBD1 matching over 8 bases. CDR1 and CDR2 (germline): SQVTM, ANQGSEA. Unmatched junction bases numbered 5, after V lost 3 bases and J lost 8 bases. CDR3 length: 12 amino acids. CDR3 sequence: CSVEGQDGGYTF. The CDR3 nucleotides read TGCAGCGTTGAGGGACAGGATGGGGGCTACACCTTC.

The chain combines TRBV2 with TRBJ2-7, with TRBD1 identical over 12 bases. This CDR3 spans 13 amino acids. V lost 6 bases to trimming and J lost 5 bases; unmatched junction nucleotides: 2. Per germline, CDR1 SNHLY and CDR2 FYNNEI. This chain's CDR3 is CASRGQGADEQYF. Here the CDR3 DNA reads TGTGCCAGCAGGGGACAGGGGGCCGACGAGCAGTACTTC.

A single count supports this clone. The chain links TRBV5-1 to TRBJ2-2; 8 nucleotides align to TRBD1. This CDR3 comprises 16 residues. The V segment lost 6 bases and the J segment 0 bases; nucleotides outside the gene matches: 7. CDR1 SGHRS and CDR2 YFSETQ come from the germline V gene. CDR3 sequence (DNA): TGCGCCAGCACCCCTCAGGGGGCGGCGAACACCGGGGAGCTGTTTTTT. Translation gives CASTPQGAANTGELFF.

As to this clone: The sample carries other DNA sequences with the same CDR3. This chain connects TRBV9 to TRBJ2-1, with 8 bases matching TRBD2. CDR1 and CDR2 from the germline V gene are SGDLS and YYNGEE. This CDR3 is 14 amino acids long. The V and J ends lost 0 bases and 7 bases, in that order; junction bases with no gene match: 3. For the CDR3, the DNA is TGTGCCAGCAGCGTAGGTGGCGGGAGGAATGAGCAGTTCTTC. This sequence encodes CASSVGGGRNEQFF.

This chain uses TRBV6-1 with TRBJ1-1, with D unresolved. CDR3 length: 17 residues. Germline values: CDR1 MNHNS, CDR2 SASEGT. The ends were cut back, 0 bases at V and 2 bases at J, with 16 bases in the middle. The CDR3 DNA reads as TGTGCCAGCAGTGAAGCCATTCTTCGAGCCGCCAACACTGAAGCTTTCTTT. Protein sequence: CASSEAILRAANTEAFF.

The chain's CDR3 is CASSGPALSSYNEQFF. Written as DNA, the CDR3 is TGTGCCAGCAGTGGTCCAGCGCTGAGCTCCTACAATGAGCAGTTCTTC. V gene TRBV2 combines with J gene TRBJ2-1; D is uncertain. V was cut by 4 bases and J by 0 bases, with 13 bases left in between. CDR1 and CDR2 (germline): SNHLY, FYNNEI. The CDR3 extends over 16 amino acids. Supplemented by reference TRBV2 and TRBJ2-1, the full variable domain reads EPEVTQTPSHQVTQMGQEVILRCVPISNHLYFYWYRQILGQKVEFLVSFYNNEISEKSEIFDDQFSVERPDGSNFTLKIRSTKLEDSAMYFCASSGPALSSYNEQFFGPGTRLTVL.

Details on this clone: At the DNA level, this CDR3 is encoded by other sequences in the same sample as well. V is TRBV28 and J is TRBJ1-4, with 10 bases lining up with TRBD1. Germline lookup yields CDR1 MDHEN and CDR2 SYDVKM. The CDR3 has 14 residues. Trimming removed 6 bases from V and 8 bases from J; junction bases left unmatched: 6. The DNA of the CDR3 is TGTGCCAGCAGCCCGACAGGGGGCTGGGAAAAACTGTTTTTT. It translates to CASSPTGGWEKLFF.

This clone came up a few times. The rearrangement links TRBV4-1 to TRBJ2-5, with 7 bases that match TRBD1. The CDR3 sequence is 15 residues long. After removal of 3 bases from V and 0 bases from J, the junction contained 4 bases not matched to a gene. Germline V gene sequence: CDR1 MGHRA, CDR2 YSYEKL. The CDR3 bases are TGCGCCAGCAGCCAGTGGACAGGCAACCAAGAGACCCAGTACTTC. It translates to CASSQWTGNQETQYF.

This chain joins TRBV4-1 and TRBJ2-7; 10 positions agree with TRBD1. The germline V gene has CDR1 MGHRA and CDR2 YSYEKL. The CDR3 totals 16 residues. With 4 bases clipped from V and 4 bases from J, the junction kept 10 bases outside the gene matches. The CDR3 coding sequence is TGCGCCAGCAGCCTGTTTTTTGGGACAGGGGTTTACGAGCAGTACTTC. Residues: CASSLFFGTGVYEQYF.

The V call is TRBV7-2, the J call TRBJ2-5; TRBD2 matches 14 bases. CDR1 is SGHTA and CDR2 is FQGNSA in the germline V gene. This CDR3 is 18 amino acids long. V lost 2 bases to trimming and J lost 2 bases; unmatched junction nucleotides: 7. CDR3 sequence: CASSLPRLAGGGQETQYF. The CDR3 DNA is TGTGCCAGCAGCTTACCCCGACTAGCGGGAGGGGGTCAAGAGACCCAGTACTTC.

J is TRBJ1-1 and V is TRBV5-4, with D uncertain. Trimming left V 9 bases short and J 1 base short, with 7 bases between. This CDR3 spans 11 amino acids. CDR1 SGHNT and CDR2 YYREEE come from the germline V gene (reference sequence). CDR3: CATTKNTEAFF. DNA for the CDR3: TGTGCCACCACAAAGAACACTGAAGCTTTCTTT.

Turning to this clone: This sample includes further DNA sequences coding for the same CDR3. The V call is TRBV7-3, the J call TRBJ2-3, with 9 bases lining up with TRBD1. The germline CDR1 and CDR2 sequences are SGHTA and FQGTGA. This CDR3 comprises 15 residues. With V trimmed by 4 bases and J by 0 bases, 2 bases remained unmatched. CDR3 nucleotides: TGTGCCAGCAGCTCGGGACAGGGAAGCACAGATACGCAGTATTTT. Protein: CASSSGQGSTDTQYF.

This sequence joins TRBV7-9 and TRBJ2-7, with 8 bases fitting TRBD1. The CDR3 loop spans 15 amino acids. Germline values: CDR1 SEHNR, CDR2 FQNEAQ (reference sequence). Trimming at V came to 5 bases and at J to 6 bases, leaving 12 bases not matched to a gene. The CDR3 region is CASSPARGQGSEQYF. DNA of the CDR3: TGTGCCAGCAGCCCGGCGCGAGGACAGGGCTCCGAGCAGTACTTC.

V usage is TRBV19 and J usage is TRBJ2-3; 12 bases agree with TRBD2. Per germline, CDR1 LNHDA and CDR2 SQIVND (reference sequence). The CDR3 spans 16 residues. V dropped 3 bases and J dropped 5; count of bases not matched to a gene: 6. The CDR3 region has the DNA TGTGCCAGTAGTATCCTAGCGGGAGGGAAGGGAGATACGCAGTATTTT. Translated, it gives CASSILAGGKGDTQYF.

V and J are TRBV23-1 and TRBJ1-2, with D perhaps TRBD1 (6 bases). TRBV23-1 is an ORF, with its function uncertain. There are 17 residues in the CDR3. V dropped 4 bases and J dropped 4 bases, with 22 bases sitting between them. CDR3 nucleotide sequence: TGCGCCAGCAGTCCTCCTCCCCCCAGGGGTTGTGGCTATGGCTACACCTTC. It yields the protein CASSPPPPRGCGYGYTF.

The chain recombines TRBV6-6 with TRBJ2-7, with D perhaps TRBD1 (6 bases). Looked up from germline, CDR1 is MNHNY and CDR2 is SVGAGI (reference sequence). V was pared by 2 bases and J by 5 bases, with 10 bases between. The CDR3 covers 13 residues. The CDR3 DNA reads TGTGCCAGCAGTTACGCACAGGGACACGAGCAGTACTTC. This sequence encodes CASSYAQGHEQYF.

The CDR3 spells CASKEGIIDTQYF. The CDR3, as DNA: TGTGCCAGCAAGGAGGGTATAATAGATACGCAGTATTTT. The V call is TRBV6-5, the J call TRBJ2-3, with a possible D match to TRBD2 (6 bases). This CDR3 has 13 residues. Germline CDR1 is MNHEY and CDR2 is SVGAGI. Trimming stripped 7 bases from V and 5 bases from J, with 13 bases between.

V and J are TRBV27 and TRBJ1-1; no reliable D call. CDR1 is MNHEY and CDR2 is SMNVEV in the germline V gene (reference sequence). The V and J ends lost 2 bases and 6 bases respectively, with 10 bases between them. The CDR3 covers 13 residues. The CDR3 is CASSLGGIAEAFF. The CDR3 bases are TGTGCCAGCAGTTTAGGAGGGATCGCTGAAGCTTTCTTT.

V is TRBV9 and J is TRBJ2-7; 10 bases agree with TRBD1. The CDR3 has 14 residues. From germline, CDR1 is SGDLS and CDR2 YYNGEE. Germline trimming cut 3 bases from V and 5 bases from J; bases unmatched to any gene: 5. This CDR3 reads CASSAGTGVDEQYF. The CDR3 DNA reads TGTGCCAGCAGCGCCGGGACAGGGGTAGACGAGCAGTACTTC.

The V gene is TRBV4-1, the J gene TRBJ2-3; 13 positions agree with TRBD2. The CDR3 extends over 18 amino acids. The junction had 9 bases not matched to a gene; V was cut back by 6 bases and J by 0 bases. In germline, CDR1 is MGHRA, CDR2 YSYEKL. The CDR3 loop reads CASRPLAGGPKSTDTQYF. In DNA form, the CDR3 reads TGCGCCAGCAGACCACTAGCGGGAGGGCCAAAGAGCACAGATACGCAGTATTTT.

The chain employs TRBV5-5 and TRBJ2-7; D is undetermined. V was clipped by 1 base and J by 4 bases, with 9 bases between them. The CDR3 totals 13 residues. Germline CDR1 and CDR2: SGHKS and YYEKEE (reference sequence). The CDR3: CASSLTVFYEQYF. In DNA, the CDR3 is TGTGCCAGCAGCTTGACGGTTTTTTACGAGCAGTACTTC.

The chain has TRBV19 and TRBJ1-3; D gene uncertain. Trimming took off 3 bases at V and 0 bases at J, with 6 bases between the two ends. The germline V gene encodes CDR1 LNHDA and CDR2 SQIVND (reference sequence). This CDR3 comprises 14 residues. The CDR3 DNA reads TGTGCCAGTAGTATCGGTGGCTCTGGAAACACCATATATTTT. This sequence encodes CASSIGGSGNTIYF.

CDR3 loop: CASSAGTSGSVYEQYF. The CDR3, as DNA: TGTGCCAGCAGCGCGGGGACTAGCGGGAGTGTGTACGAGCAGTACTTC. V and J are TRBV5-4 and TRBJ2-7, with TRBD2 matching over 14 bases. This CDR3 is 16 amino acids long. Losses at the gene ends were 4 bases for V and 4 bases for J; bases not matched to a gene: 7. The germline gives CDR1 SGHNT, CDR2 YYREEE (reference sequence).